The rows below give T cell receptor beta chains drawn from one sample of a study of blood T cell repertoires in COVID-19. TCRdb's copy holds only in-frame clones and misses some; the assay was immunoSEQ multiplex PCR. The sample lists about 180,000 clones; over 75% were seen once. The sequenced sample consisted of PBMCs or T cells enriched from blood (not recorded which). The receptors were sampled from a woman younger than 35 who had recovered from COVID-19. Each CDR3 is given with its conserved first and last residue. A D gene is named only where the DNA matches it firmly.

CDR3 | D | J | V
CTTWGGSNQPQHF | . | TRBJ1-5 | TRBV6-5
CASSPRDRGTDTQYF | TRBD1 | TRBJ2-3 | TRBV3-1/TRBV3-2
CASSLEQGSNEKLFF | . | TRBJ1-4 | TRBV5-1
CASRGDRGFRNQPQHF | TRBD1 | TRBJ1-5 | TRBV28
CASSFAGDSYEQYF | . | TRBJ2-7 | TRBV28
CASSQGAYPGQYF | . | TRBJ2-3 | TRBV3-1/TRBV3-2
CASRTGLGVNEQFF | TRBD2 | TRBJ2-1 | TRBV28
CASSQSRPHVDEQFF | . | TRBJ2-1 | TRBV16
CATSDLWEERKLFF | . | TRBJ1-4 | TRBV24-1
CASSVLSGEAQYF | . | TRBJ2-3 | TRBV9
CASSSDRPLKDYGYTF | . | TRBJ1-2 | TRBV13
CSVAGGADSYEQYF | TRBD2 | TRBJ2-7 | TRBV29-1
CASSAVGGPGELFF | . | TRBJ2-2 | TRBV2
CASSFSPGVGYGYTF | . | TRBJ1-2 | TRBV5-1
CASSLVATGKEKLFF | . | TRBJ1-4 | TRBV5-6
CASSPRDSWGYYGYTF | . | TRBJ1-2 | TRBV28
CASSQGVQSNEQFF | TRBD1 | TRBJ2-1 | TRBV27
CASSTSGTVNEKLFF | TRBD1 | TRBJ1-4 | TRBV25-1
CASSFQVTMNTEAFF | . | TRBJ1-1 | TRBV6-2/TRBV6-3
CASSETGELFF | . | TRBJ2-2 | TRBV2
CASSNTARNTEAFF | . | TRBJ1-1 | TRBV19
CATSDPRAPNSPLHF | . | TRBJ1-6 | TRBV24-1
CASSSSAGSLGGYTF | . | TRBJ1-2 | TRBV7-9
CASSVTGGVTYEQYF | TRBD2 | TRBJ2-7 | TRBV2
CASSGHGDTEAFF | . | TRBJ1-1 | TRBV28
CASSFKGQGGNEQFF | TRBD1 | TRBJ2-1 | TRBV27
CASSPRDTDPVGTQYF | . | TRBJ2-3 | TRBV7-3
CASSLGTVNTGELFF | TRBD1 | TRBJ2-2 | TRBV27
CASSLDGTRGAEQYF | TRBD2 | TRBJ2-7 | TRBV7-3
CASSPRDSFNSPLHF | TRBD1 | TRBJ1-6 | TRBV18
CASSFRGAYEQYF | TRBD2 | TRBJ2-7 | TRBV5-4
CASSQGLTENVEAFF | . | TRBJ1-1 | TRBV3-1/TRBV3-2
CASSPTPIESNYGYTF | . | TRBJ1-2 | TRBV19
CASSPPGTGAEAFF | TRBD1 | TRBJ1-1 | TRBV9
CASSRAGGWDGYTF | TRBD1 | TRBJ1-2 | TRBV5-1
CAISPDRGNGETQYF | TRBD1 | TRBJ2-5 | TRBV10-3
CASSEWGQGSSNQPQHF | TRBD1 | TRBJ1-5 | TRBV6-1
CAWTPWGRGEKLFF | . | TRBJ1-4 | TRBV30